Listed here are 14 T cell receptor beta chains from one sample, sequenced in a study of CD8+ T cells in alopecia areata. RNA was extracted and reverse transcribed into cDNA as the sequencing template. The protocol was immunoSEQ multiplex PCR, while the TCRdb copy is restricted to in-frame clones and leaves out a portion. This table has 160,000 or so clones, 50% to 75% appearing once. Indicated treatment: oral pan-JAK inhibitor, 5-10 mg twice daily. This material consisted of CD4+ T cells sorted from blood, taken between weeks 55 and 65, from a patient treated with tofacitinib. The receptor set was obtained from a human donor with alopecia areata.

This clone was seen more than once but under ten times. The chain carries TRBV25-1 and TRBJ2-2, with 9 bases matching TRBD2. The V segment lost 9 bases and the J segment 1 base; nucleotides outside the gene matches: 6. Germline V lookup: CDR1 MGHDK, CDR2 SYGVNS. This CDR3 has 15 amino acids. CDR3: CASTPSGVNTGELFF. Written as DNA, the CDR3 is TGTGCCAGTACCCCTAGCGGGGTGAACACCGGGGAGCTGTTTTTT.

The chain joins TRBV27 to TRBJ2-1; no firm D call. The germline V and J ends were trimmed by 5 bases and 6 bases, with 23 bases remaining between them. This CDR3 spans 17 amino acids. Germline CDR1 MNHEY, CDR2 SMNVEV (reference sequence). The CDR3 nucleotides read TGTGCCAGCAGTCCCCGGACGGGTACAAGGGTCGGCAATGAGCAGTTCTTC. Protein product: CASSPRTGTRVGNEQFF.

The chain recombines TRBV21-1 with TRBJ1-6. TRBV21-1 represents a pseudogene. This CDR3 is built from 11 residues. CDR3 nucleotides: TGTGCCAGTCTACTCTCGAGGCGCCTCCACTTT. This codes for CASLLSRRLHF.

The CDR3 DNA reads TGCAGCGTTGAAGACACAGGGCTCGGGGACGGCACTGAAGCTTTCTTT. This sequence encodes CSVEDTGLGDGTEAFF. The gene calls are TRBV29-1 and TRBJ1-1; D might be TRBD1 (6 bases). In germline, CDR1 is SQVTM, CDR2 ANQGSEA. Trimming shortened V by 0 bases and J by 4 bases, and 18 bases separated the two germline ends. The CDR3 consists of 16 residues.

The chain joins TRBV6-5 to TRBJ2-3, with D perhaps matching TRBD2 (5 bases). Germline loops: CDR1 MNHEY, CDR2 SVGAGI. V lost 8 bases, J lost 6 bases, and 12 bases lay in between. This CDR3 has 12 residues. The DNA for the CDR3 is TGTGCCAGCGGGAGTCCGAGGGATACGCAGTATTTT. It yields the protein CASGSPRDTQYF.

The chain couples TRBV5-1 to TRBJ2-3; D not certain. V lost 0 bases and J lost 2, with 7 bases in between. This CDR3 is built from 14 residues. The V gene's germline CDR1 is SGHRS and CDR2 YFSETQ. The CDR3 DNA reads as TGCGCCAGCAGCTTGGCTCCCTTCACAGATACGCAGTATTTT. It is translated as CASSLAPFTDTQYF.

This clone was seen a handful of times. V usage is TRBV4-2 and J usage is TRBJ2-3, with TRBD2 matching 9 bases. The CDR3 sequence is 18 residues long. Germline V gene lookup returns CDR1 LGHNA and CDR2 YNFKEQ. V trimming: 1 base; J trimming: 1 base; junction bases outside the gene matches: 9. The CDR3 loop reads CASSQASRGGLGTDTQYF. DNA of the CDR3: TGTGCCAGCAGCCAAGCGTCGCGGGGGGGCCTTGGCACAGATACGCAGTATTTT.

This clone was detected a few times. The chain couples TRBV5-1 to TRBJ1-1; D is uncertain. V dropped 0 bases and J dropped 6 bases, with 6 bases sitting between them. The CDR3 runs 12 residues. The germline CDR1 and CDR2 sequences are SGHRS and YFSETQ. This CDR3 is CASSLDGSEAFF. In DNA form, the CDR3 reads TGCGCCAGCAGCTTGGACGGGTCTGAAGCTTTCTTT.

V gene TRBV29-1 combines with J gene TRBJ2-3; D might be TRBD2 (7 bases). Germline V gene lookup returns CDR1 SQVTM and CDR2 ANQGSEA. V lost 7 bases to trimming and J lost 0 bases, with 14 bases between them. The CDR3 consists of 14 residues. CDR3 DNA: TGCAGCGCCCACGGGGGGCCTAGCACAGATACGCAGTATTTT. Its protein is CSAHGGPSTDTQYF.

The chain links TRBV29-1 to TRBJ2-2, with TRBD2 matching over 10 bases. Germline V gene sequence: CDR1 SQVTM, CDR2 ANQGSEA. The J segment lost 5 bases and the V segment lost 4 bases, leaving 13 bases of the junction unmatched. The CDR3 consists of 17 residues. The CDR3 sequence is CSVAPASGGAGTGELFF. DNA of the CDR3: TGCAGCGTTGCCCCGGCGAGCGGGGGGGCAGGGACCGGGGAGCTGTTTTTT.

The rearrangement joins TRBV7-9 to TRBJ1-5, with a weak D call TRBD1 (6 bases). V gave up 3 bases and J gave up 8 bases, with 14 bases separating them. Germline CDR1 reads SEHNR; CDR2 reads FQNEAQ (reference sequence). The CDR3 loop spans 14 amino acids. The CDR3 reads CASSLGAGREPQHF. CDR3 nucleotides: TGTGCCAGCAGCTTGGGGGCAGGGCGGGAGCCCCAGCATTTT.

This clone showed up just once. The chain combines TRBV15 with TRBJ2-1; 8 bases are a match to TRBD1. J gave up 7 bases and V 4 bases, and 12 bases lay outside the gene matches. CDR1 and CDR2 from the germline V gene are LNHNV and YYDKDF (reference sequence). The CDR3 length is 16 residues. The CDR3 bases are TGTGCCACCAGCATTTGGTCTCAGGGGGCAAGAAATGAGCAGTTCTTC. Translation gives CATSIWSQGARNEQFF.

The rearrangement uses TRBV7-9 and TRBJ1-2; D perhaps matches TRBD1 (6 bases). The V gene's germline CDR1 is SEHNR and CDR2 FQNEAQ (reference sequence). The CDR3 has 14 amino acids. V was cut by 4 bases and J by 6 bases, with 15 bases left in between. CDR3 DNA: TGTGCCAGCAGCTCCCAAAGGACAGAGGATGGCTACACCTTC. It is translated as CASSSQRTEDGYTF.

The chain uses TRBV11-1 and TRBJ1-5, with D tentatively TRBD1 (6 bases). The V and J ends lost 1 base and 5 bases respectively, with 12 bases between them. This CDR3 has 15 residues. Germline V CDR1 and CDR2: SGHAT, FQDESV (reference sequence). CDR3 in DNA: TGTGCCAGCAGCTTAGACGGGACATCCGATCAGCCCCAGCATTTT. Translated: CASSLDGTSDQPQHF.